Shown below are 5 T cell receptor beta chains from a single sample sequenced in a study of naive and memory T cell subsets. An equimolar mix of two oligonucleotides served as the beta constant-region primer for TRBC1 and TRBC2. Each CDR3 protein is one row after TCRdb ran MiXCR on the UMI-ligation and nested PCR reads. The repertoire holds about 90,000 distinct CDR3 sequences, 6% to 7.5% seen once, with 1.6% in the top ten. Sequencing was done on a sample of central memory CD4+ T cells from blood. The receptors stem from a human donor in good health.

This clonotype was seen at least ten times. The chain carries TRBV7-2 and TRBJ2-3; unclear D gene. V lost 5 bases to trimming and J lost 2 bases, with 11 bases between them. Germline V gene sequence: CDR1 SGHTA, CDR2 FQGNSA. This CDR3 spans 14 amino acids. The CDR3 loop reads CASSRQVNTDTQYF. The CDR3 DNA is TGTGCCAGCAGCCGCCAGGTCAACACAGATACGCAGTATTTT.

This clonotype was recorded many times. This chain uses TRBV25-1 with TRBJ2-3; D is possibly TRBD1 or TRBD2 (5 bases each). The germline gives CDR1 MGHDK, CDR2 SYGVNS. V lost 10 bases to trimming and J lost 0 bases, with 11 bases between them. The CDR3 contains 13 residues. The CDR3 sequence: CATRDLSTDTQYF. CDR3 sequence (DNA): TGTGCCACCAGGGACCTGAGCACAGATACGCAGTATTTT.

CDR3 loop: CASSDFFPSTGELFF. The CDR3 nucleotides read TGTGCCAGCAGTGATTTCTTTCCTTCCACCGGGGAGCTGTTTTTT. This chain connects TRBV6-4 to TRBJ2-2; unclear D gene. The germline V and J ends were trimmed by 3 bases and 4 bases, with 12 bases remaining between them. Looked up from germline, CDR1 is MRHNA and CDR2 is SNTAGT. The CDR3 has 15 residues.

This clonotype was recorded at least ten times. The chain carries TRBV27 and TRBJ1-1, with D maybe TRBD1 (5 bases). Trimming pared 7 bases from V and 4 bases from J, leaving 28 bases between. CDR3 length equals 18 residues. Per germline, CDR1 MNHEY and CDR2 SMNVEV (reference sequence). In DNA form, the CDR3 reads TGTGCCAGCATACCAAAAGTAGTCATGCGGGTCGGGGGCACTGAAGCTTTCTTT. This gives the protein CASIPKVVMRVGGTEAFF.

At least ten counts were recorded for this clonotype. This chain uses TRBV20-1 with TRBJ1-5; unclear D gene. The CDR3 runs 17 residues. In germline, CDR1 is DFQATT, CDR2 SNEGSKA (reference sequence). V was shortened by 2 bases and J by 2 bases, with 19 bases between the two germline ends. The CDR3 loop is CSARPHSGTIGNQPQHF. CDR3 coding DNA: TGCAGTGCTAGACCCCATTCGGGCACAATCGGCAATCAGCCCCAGCATTTT.